This T cell receptor beta chain was retrieved from a study of T cells after posttransplantation cyclophosphamide. Notes on the study in general: Donor-recipient repertoire similarity was low at 1-2 months, rising over year one. Blood and skin or GI T cell repertoires showed limited TRB overlap.

This clone was seen at least ten times. No antigen is known for it. Germline V lookup: CDR1 MRHNA, CDR2 SNTAGT. Germline trimming cut 7 bases from V and 3 bases from J; bases unmatched to any gene: 6. The CDR3 runs to 14 residues. Using immunoSEQ multiplex PCR, the repertoire was profiled, and TCRdb retains in-frame clones only, with some absent. The specimen gives more than 40,000 clones without singletons; the ten biggest hold roughly 2%. The sequenced sample was PBMCs. The sequence came from a man in his forties in good health, CMV-negative, and a related stem cell transplant donor. This chain uses TRBV6-4 with TRBJ1-1; 9 bases are shared with TRBD1. The CDR3 here is CASTPGQGYTEAFF. CDR3 coding DNA: TGTGCCAGCACTCCGGGACAGGGCTACACTGAAGCTTTCTTT.